This is a list of T cell receptor beta chains from one sample in a study of blood T cell repertoires in COVID-19. Method: immunoSEQ multiplex PCR; TCRdb's copy keeps in-frame clones and lacks some. The sample contains more than 250,000 clones, approximately 86% of which appear only once. The sequencing input was peripheral blood. The receptors come from a human donor in a cohort sampled during active COVID-19. The CDR3 runs from the conserved cysteine through the conserved F or W. Each record gives: clone size, V gene, D gene, J gene, CDR3 protein, CDR3 DNA. The D gene is left open where the match is weak. Clone size is given for some rows only: seen once, a few or many times, or a class if the clone is expanded.

clone size: .
V gene: TRBV3-1/TRBV3-2
D gene: TRBD1
J gene: TRBJ2-7
CDR3 protein: CASSQRGQSEQYF
CDR3 DNA: TGTGCCAGCAGCCAACGGGGACAGAGCGAGCAGTACTTC

clone size: .
V gene: TRBV7-2
D gene: .
J gene: TRBJ1-5
CDR3 protein: CASSGLRGTQHF
CDR3 DNA: TGTGCCAGCAGCGGATTGCGGGGGACCCAGCATTTT

clone size: once
V gene: TRBV27
D gene: .
J gene: TRBJ1-5
CDR3 protein: CASRQTGTPSNQPQHF
CDR3 DNA: TGTGCCAGCAGACAAACCGGGACACCGAGCAATCAGCCCCAGCATTTT

clone size: .
V gene: TRBV4-3
D gene: .
J gene: TRBJ2-7
CDR3 protein: CASSQEAADRLLYF
CDR3 DNA: TGCGCCAGCAGCCAAGAGGCGGCAGACCGCCTATTGTACTTC

clone size: .
V gene: TRBV30
D gene: TRBD2
J gene: TRBJ2-7
CDR3 protein: CAGSGSGGIYEQYF
CDR3 DNA: TGTGCCGGAAGTGGTAGCGGGGGGATCTACGAGCAGTACTTC

clone size: .
V gene: TRBV5-6
D gene: .
J gene: TRBJ2-7
CDR3 protein: CASSLWGGGHEQYF
CDR3 DNA: TGTGCCAGCAGCCTGTGGGGAGGTGGGCACGAGCAGTACTTC

clone size: .
V gene: TRBV10-3
D gene: TRBD1
J gene: TRBJ1-4
CDR3 protein: CAISPTGGRITNEKLFF
CDR3 DNA: TGTGCCATCAGCCCTACAGGGGGCAGGATAACTAATGAAAAACTGTTTTTT

clone size: once
V gene: TRBV24-1
D gene: .
J gene: TRBJ1-2
CDR3 protein: CATSSGDILYGYTF
CDR3 DNA: TGTGCCACCAGTAGTGGGGACATTCTCTATGGCTACACCTTC

clone size: .
V gene: TRBV4-3
D gene: TRBD2
J gene: TRBJ2-2
CDR3 protein: CASSQASSGRDTGELFF
CDR3 DNA: TGCGCCAGCAGCCAAGCGTCTAGCGGGAGGGACACCGGGGAGCTGTTTTTT

clone size: .
V gene: TRBV29-1
D gene: .
J gene: TRBJ1-2
CDR3 protein: CSVGRGESNYGYTF
CDR3 DNA: TGCAGCGTTGGGCGTGGAGAGTCCAACTATGGCTACACCTTC

clone size: .
V gene: TRBV3-1/TRBV3-2
D gene: .
J gene: TRBJ1-2
CDR3 protein: CASSQDTEDGPLGGYTF
CDR3 DNA: TGTGCCAGCAGCCAAGATACGGAGGACGGACCTCTTGGGGGCTACACCTTC

clone size: few
V gene: TRBV11-2
D gene: .
J gene: TRBJ2-7
CDR3 protein: CASSLLWGEGVYEQYF
CDR3 DNA: TGTGCCAGCAGCTTACTGTGGGGGGAAGGTGTGTACGAGCAGTACTTC

clone size: .
V gene: TRBV5-1
D gene: .
J gene: TRBJ2-7
CDR3 protein: CASSLEGASSYEQYF
CDR3 DNA: TGCGCCAGCAGTCTCGAAGGGGCAAGCTCCTACGAGCAGTACTTC

clone size: few
V gene: TRBV5-4
D gene: TRBD1
J gene: TRBJ2-7
CDR3 protein: CASSLGDRAYEQYF
CDR3 DNA: TGTGCCAGCAGCCTGGGGGACAGGGCATACGAGCAGTACTTC